What follows describes a single T cell receptor (beta chain). This record comes from a study of T cells expressing NK-cell markers. Overall study: It was sorted CD3+CD56+NKG2C+, CD3+CD56+NKG2C- and CD3+CD56-NKG2C+ T cells that supplied the TCR beta repertoires.

Template switching by 5'RACE with UMIs generated the TCR beta cDNA. TCRdb re-called the 5' RACE reads and gives one entry per CDR3 protein, without DNA. The sample table includes fewer than 400,000 distinct CDR3 sequences. The CDR3 is made up of 15 amino acids. From germline, CDR1 is ENHRY and CDR2 SYGVKD. The V and J genes are TRBV10-3 and TRBJ2-5. This receptor was taken from a man aged 18-69 years in good health. Sequenced material: blood T cells: a sorted CD56 or NKG2C T cell subset, CD4+ or CD8+ T cells, or bulk PBMC T cells (not recorded which). CDR3 residues: CAISEGLAVQETQYF.